This record looks at one T cell receptor (beta chain) sequence and its context. This sample is part of a study of PD-L1 blockade in urothelial cancer. The CDR3 runs 14 residues. V was clipped by 6 bases and J by 6 bases, with 14 bases between them. Germline lookup yields CDR1 MNHEY and CDR2 SVGAGI. Generated by immunoSEQ multiplex PCR, the TCRdb table keeps only in-frame clones and is missing some. Of tens of thousands of clones detected, roughly 86% appear once; the ten largest clones hold roughly 2.9%. The sequencing used PBMCs, collected around atezolizumab (anti-PD-L1) treatment. The chain is built from TRBV6-5 and TRBJ2-2, with a possible D match to TRBD1 (6 bases). This TCR derives from a man aged 45-60 years with urothelial cancer. The CDR3 is CASRQTGTPGELFF. The CDR3 DNA reads TGTGCCAGCAGACAAACAGGGACCCCCGGGGAGCTGTTTTTT.